This passage covers 10 T cell receptor beta chains from one sample sequenced in a study of CD8+CD57+ T cells in acquired aplastic anemia. Genomic DNA was employed as the template in profiling TCR beta VDJ and CDR3. One entry per CDR3 protein, called by TCRdb with MiXCR from the reads. The data show about 140,000 distinct CDR3 sequences, around two fifths seen once. Sequenced material: sorted CD4+, CD8+, or CD8+CD57+ T cells (not recorded which) from PBMCs. The receptors were gathered from a human donor in good health, serving as a control.

The table lists this clonotype with many counts. The rearrangement joins TRBV6-1 to TRBJ1-2; 11 positions agree with TRBD1. V trimming: 6 bases; J trimming: 5 bases; junction bases outside the gene matches: 8. The germline V gene has CDR1 MNHNS and CDR2 SASEGT. The length of the CDR3 is 15 residues. For the CDR3, the DNA is TGTGCCAGCAGCACGGGACAGGGGGTTGTGTATGGCTACACCTTC. Protein sequence: CASSTGQGVVYGYTF.

This sequence joins TRBV20-1 and TRBJ2-7, with 11 positions matching TRBD2. The J call may be incorrect, as the DNA end agrees better with TRBJ2-1. Germline V gives CDR1 DFQATT, CDR2 SNEGSKA (reference sequence). This CDR3 spans 14 amino acids. Written as DNA, the CDR3 is TGCAGTGCTAGGAGACTAGCGGGAACAAATGAGCAGTTCTTC. It codes for CSARRLAGTNEQFF.

This clonotype showed up just a few times. The chain couples TRBV4-1 to TRBJ2-4, with 11 bases matching TRBD2. Trimming at V came to 0 bases and at J to 3 bases, leaving 7 bases not matched to a gene. Per germline, CDR1 MGHRA and CDR2 YSYEKL. The CDR3 runs to 18 residues. This CDR3 reads CASSQDLTSGISKNIQYF. CDR3 sequence (DNA): TGCGCCAGCAGCCAAGATTTGACTAGCGGGATTAGCAAAAACATTCAGTACTTC.

This chain connects TRBV7-9 to TRBJ1-2; 10 bases agree with TRBD1. The CDR3 spans 13 residues. CDR1 is SEHNR and CDR2 is FQNEAQ in the germline V gene (reference sequence). Unmatched junction bases numbered 8, after V lost 8 bases and J lost 8 bases. This CDR3 is CASLSDRGIGYTF. The CDR3 DNA follows: TGTGCCAGCCTTTCGGACAGGGGGATAGGCTACACCTTC.

The chain carries TRBV30 and TRBJ1-1; 7 nucleotides line up with TRBD1. This CDR3 has 14 residues. J gave up 4 bases and V 1 base, and 6 bases lay outside the gene matches. Per germline, CDR1 GTSNPN and CDR2 SVGIG (reference sequence). CDR3 nucleotide sequence: TGTGCCTGGAGTGCCAAGACAGGGACCACTGAAGCTTTCTTT. Protein: CAWSAKTGTTEAFF.

This clonotype was found once. The chain links TRBV28 to TRBJ2-2; no definite D call. The CDR3 sequence is 13 residues long. CDR1 and CDR2 (germline): MDHEN, SYDVKM. The V end lost 5 bases, the J end lost 8 bases, and 12 bases lay between the germline ends. CDR3 coding DNA: TGTGCCAGCAGTCCAGTGATGAAGGGGGAGCTGTTTTTT. Protein product: CASSPVMKGELFF.

The chain recombines TRBV7-6 with TRBJ2-5; the match to TRBD2 covers 16 bases. The germline V gene has CDR1 SGHVS and CDR2 FNYEAQ. The V and J ends lost 5 bases and 5 bases, in that order; junction bases with no gene match: 5. CDR3 size: 16 residues. The DNA for the CDR3 is TGTGCCAGCAGCAGGGGACTAGCGGGGGGGCTGGAGACCCAGTACTTC. Translating it yields CASSRGLAGGLETQYF.

In its sample, this clonotype was seen many times. In DNA, the CDR3 is TGCGCCAGCAGCGGGGGGAAACTTCTCAGGGGGGAGACCCAGTACTTC. Amino acid sequence: CASSGGKLLRGETQYF. This chain connects TRBV5-1 to TRBJ2-5; D might be TRBD1 (7 bases). This CDR3 contains 16 residues. CDR1 and CDR2 (germline): SGHRS, YFSETQ. The V gene lost 4 bases and the J gene lost 5 bases, with 21 bases spanning the gap.

In its sample, this clonotype was seen a few times. The junction and the germline gene differ at one end; a read error may be behind it. This sequence joins TRBV18 and TRBJ1-2; D is unresolved. Germline V gene lookup returns CDR1 KGHSH and CDR2 LQKENI. The CDR3 is 12 residues long. This CDR3 reads CASSRSSGGYAF. The CDR3 nucleotides are TGTGCCAGCTCCCGCTCCTCGGGTGGCTACGCCTTC.

This clonotype was counted at least ten times. The chain employs TRBV6-2 or TRBV6-3 and TRBJ2-1; 7 bases fit TRBD2. The V segment lost 2 bases and the J segment 3 bases; nucleotides outside the gene matches: 7. Germline V lookup: CDR1 MNHEY, CDR2 SVGEGT. The length of the CDR3 is 16 residues. CDR3 sequence (DNA): TGTGCCAGCAGTTACAAGATAGCGGGTCGCTACAATGAGCAGTTCTTC. It translates to CASSYKIAGRYNEQFF.